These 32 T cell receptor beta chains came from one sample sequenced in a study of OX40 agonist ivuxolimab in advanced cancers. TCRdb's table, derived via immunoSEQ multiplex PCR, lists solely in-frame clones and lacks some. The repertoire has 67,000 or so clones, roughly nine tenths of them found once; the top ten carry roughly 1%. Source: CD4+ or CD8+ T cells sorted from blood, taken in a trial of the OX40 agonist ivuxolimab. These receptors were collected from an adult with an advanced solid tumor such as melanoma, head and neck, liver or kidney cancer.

As DNA, the CDR3 is TGTGCCAGCAGCTTGATGACAGCCAACCAAGAGACCCAGTACTTC. Protein sequence: CASSLMTANQETQYF. This chain joins TRBV5-6 and TRBJ2-5; D might be TRBD1 (5 bases). V was shortened by 1 base and J by 0 bases, with 10 bases between the two germline ends. Looked up from germline, CDR1 is SGHDT and CDR2 is YYEEEE. The CDR3 is 15 residues long.

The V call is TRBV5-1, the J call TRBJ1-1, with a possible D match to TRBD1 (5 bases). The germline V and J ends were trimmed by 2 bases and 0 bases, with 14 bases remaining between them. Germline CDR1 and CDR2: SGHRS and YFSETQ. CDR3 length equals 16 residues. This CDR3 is CASSFQGGHLNTEAFF. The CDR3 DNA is TGCGCCAGCAGCTTTCAGGGTGGCCATCTGAACACTGAAGCTTTCTTT.

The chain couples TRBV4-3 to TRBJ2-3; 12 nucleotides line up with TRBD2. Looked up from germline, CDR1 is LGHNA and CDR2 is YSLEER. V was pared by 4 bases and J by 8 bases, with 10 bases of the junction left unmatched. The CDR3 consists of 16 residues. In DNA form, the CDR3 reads TGCGCCAGCAGCCTGGGACTAGCGGGTGTTTCTGGTACGCAGTATTTT. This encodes CASSLGLAGVSGTQYF.

In DNA form, the CDR3 reads TGTGCCAGCAGCTTACTAGCGGGGGGCTACACAGATACGCAGTATTTT. Its protein product is CASSLLAGGYTDTQYF. The chain joins TRBV7-2 to TRBJ2-3, with 11 bases lining up with TRBD2. The CDR3 extends over 16 amino acids. The V gene end was trimmed by 2 bases and the J gene end by 2 bases; junction bases not matched to a gene: 3. Germline V gene sequence: CDR1 SGHTA, CDR2 FQGNSA. The variable domain in full, with the rest retrieved from reference TRBV7-2 and TRBJ2-3, is GAGVSQSPSNKVTEKGKDVELRCDPISGHTALYWYRQSLGQGLEFLIYFQGNSAPDKSGLPSDRFSAERTGGSVSTLTIQRTQQEDSAVYLCASSLLAGGYTDTQYFGPGTRLTVL.

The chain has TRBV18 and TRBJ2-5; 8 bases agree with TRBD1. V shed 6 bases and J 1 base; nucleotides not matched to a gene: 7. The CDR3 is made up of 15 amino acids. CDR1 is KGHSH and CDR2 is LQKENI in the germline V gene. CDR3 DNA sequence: TGTGCCAGCTCCCAAGGACAGGGAGGCCAAGAGACCCAGTACTTC. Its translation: CASSQGQGGQETQYF.

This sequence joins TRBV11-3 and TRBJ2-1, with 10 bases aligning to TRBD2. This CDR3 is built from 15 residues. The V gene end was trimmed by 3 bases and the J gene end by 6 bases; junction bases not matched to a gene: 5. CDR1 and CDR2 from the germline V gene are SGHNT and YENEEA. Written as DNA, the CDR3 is TGTGCCAGCAGCTTGGCTAGCGGGGGTAGCAATGAGCAGTTCTTC. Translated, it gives CASSLASGGSNEQFF.

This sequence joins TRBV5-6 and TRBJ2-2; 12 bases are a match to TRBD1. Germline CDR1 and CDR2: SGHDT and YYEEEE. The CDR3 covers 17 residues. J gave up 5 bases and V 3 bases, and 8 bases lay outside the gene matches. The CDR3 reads CASSSLGQGARTGELFF. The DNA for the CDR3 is TGTGCCAGCAGCTCCCTGGGACAGGGGGCGCGGACCGGGGAGCTGTTTTTT.

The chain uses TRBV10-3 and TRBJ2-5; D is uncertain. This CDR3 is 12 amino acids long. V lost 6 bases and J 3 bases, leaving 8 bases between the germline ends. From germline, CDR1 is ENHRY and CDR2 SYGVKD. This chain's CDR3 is CAIRQGEETQYF. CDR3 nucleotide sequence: TGTGCCATCAGGCAAGGCGAAGAGACCCAGTACTTC.

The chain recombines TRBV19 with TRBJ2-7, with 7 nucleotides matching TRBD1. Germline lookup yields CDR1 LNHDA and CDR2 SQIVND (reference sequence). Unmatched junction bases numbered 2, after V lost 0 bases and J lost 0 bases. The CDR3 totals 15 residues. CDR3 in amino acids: CASSIEKGASYEQYF. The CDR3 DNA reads TGTGCCAGTAGTATAGAAAAGGGGGCCTCCTACGAGCAGTACTTC.

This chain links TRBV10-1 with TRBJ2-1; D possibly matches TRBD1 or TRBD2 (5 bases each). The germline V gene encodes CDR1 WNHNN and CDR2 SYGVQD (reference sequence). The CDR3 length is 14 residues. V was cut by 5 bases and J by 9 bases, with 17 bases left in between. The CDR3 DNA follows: TGCGCCAGCAGTCGAGGGACCCCCGCAATTGAGCAGTTCTTC. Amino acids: CASSRGTPAIEQFF.

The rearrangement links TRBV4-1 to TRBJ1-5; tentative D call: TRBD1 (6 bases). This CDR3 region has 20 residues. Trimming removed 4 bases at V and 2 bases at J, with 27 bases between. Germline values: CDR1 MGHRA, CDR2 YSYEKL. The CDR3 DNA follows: TGCGCCAGCAGCCTGTCACGCCCCGGGACAAGGGAAGTAGGCAATCAGCCCCAGCATTTT. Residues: CASSLSRPGTREVGNQPQHF.

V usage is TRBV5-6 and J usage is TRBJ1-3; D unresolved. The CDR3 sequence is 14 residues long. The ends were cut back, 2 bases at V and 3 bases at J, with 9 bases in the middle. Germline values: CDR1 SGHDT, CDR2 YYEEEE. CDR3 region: CASSFENYGNTIYF. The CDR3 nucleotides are TGTGCCAGCAGCTTCGAGAATTATGGAAACACCATATATTTT. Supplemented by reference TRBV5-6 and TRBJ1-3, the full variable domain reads DAGVTQSPTHLIKTRGQQVTLRCSPKSGHDTVSWYQQALGQGPQFIFQYYEEEERQRGNFPDRFSGHQFPNYSSELNVNALLLGDSALYLCASSFENYGNTIYFGEGSWLTVV.

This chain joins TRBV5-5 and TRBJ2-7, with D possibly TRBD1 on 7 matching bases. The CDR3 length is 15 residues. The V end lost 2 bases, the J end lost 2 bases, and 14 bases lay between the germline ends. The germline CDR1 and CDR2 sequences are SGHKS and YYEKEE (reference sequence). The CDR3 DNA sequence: TGTGCCAGCAGCTTCCTCAGGGGGGCCCCCTACGAGCAGTACTTC. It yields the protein CASSFLRGAPYEQYF.

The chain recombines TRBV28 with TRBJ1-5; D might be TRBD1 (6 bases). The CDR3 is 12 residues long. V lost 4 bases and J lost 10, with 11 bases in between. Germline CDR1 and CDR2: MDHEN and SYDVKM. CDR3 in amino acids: CASSSGGPPQHF. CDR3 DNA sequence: TGTGCCAGCAGTTCCGGGGGGCCCCCCCAGCATTTT.

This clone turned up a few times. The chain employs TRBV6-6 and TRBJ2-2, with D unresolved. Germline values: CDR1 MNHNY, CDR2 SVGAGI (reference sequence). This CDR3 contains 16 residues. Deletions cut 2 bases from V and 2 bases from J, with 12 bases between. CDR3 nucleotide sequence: TGTGCCAGCAGTTACCCCTTTAACACAAACACCGGGGAGCTGTTTTTT. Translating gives CASSYPFNTNTGELFF.

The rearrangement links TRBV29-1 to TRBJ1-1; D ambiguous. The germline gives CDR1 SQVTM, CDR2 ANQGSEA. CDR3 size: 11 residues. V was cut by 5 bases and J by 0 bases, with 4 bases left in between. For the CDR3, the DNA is TGCAGCGTTAGGGTGAACACTGAAGCTTTCTTT. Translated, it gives CSVRVNTEAFF. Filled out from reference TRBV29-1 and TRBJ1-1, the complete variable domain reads SAVISQKPSRDICQRGTSLTIQCQVDSQVTMMFWYRQQPGQSLTLIATANQGSEATYESGFVIDKFPISRPNLTFSTLTVSNMSPEDSSIYLCSVRVNTEAFFGQGTRLTVV.

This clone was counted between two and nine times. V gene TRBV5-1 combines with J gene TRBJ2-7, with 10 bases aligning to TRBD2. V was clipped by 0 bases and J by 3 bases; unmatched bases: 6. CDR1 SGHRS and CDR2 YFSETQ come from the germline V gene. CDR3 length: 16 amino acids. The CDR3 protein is CASSLGALAGDYEQYF. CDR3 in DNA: TGCGCCAGCAGCTTGGGAGCCCTAGCGGGGGACTACGAGCAGTACTTC. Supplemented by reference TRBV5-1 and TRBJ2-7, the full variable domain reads KAGVTQTPRYLIKTRGQQVTLSCSPISGHRSVSWYQQTPGQGLQFLFEYFSETQRNKGNFPGRFSGRQFSNSRSEMNVSTLELGDSALYLCASSLGALAGDYEQYFGPGTRLTVT.

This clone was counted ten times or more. Here the CDR3 DNA reads TGTGCCATCAGTGAGTCGGGGACAGGGGGTGCACCCCTCCACTTT. As protein: CAISESGTGGAPLHF. The J gene is TRBJ1-6, the V gene TRBV10-3; 11 positions agree with TRBD1. CDR3 length: 15 amino acids. CDR1 is ENHRY, CDR2 SYGVKD, per germline. The V gene end was trimmed by 0 bases and the J gene end by 11 bases; junction bases not matched to a gene: 3.

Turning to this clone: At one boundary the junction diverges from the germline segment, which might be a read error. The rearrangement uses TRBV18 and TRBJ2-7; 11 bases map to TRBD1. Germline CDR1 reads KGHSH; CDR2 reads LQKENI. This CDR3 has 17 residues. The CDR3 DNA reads TGTGCCAGCTCACCAAACAATGCCGGGACAGGGGGTCCCGGGCTACACTTC. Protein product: CASSPNNAGTGGPGLHF.

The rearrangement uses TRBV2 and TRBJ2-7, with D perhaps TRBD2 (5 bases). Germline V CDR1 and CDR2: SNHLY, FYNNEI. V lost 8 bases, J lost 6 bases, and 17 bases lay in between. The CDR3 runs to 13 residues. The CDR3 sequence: CASGLSARGEQYF. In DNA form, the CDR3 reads TGTGCCAGCGGACTGAGCGCCCGTGGCGAGCAGTACTTC.

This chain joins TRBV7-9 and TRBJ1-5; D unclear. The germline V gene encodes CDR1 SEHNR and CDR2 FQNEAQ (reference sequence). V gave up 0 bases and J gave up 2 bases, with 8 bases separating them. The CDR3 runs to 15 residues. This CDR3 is CASSLAASGNQPQHF. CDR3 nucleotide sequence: TGTGCCAGCAGCTTAGCCGCATCGGGCAATCAGCCCCAGCATTTT.

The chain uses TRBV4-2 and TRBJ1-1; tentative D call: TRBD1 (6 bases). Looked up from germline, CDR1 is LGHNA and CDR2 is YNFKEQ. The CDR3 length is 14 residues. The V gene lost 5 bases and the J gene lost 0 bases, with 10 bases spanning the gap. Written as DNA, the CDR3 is TGTGCCAGCAGCTTGCCAGGGGTGAACACTGAAGCTTTCTTT. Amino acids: CASSLPGVNTEAFF.

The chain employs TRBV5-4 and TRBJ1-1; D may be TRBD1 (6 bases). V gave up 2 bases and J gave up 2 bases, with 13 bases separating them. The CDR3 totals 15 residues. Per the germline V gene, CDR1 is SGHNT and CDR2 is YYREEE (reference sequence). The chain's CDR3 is CASSFSGQPNTEAFF. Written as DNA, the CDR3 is TGTGCCAGCAGCTTCTCCGGACAGCCTAACACTGAAGCTTTCTTT.

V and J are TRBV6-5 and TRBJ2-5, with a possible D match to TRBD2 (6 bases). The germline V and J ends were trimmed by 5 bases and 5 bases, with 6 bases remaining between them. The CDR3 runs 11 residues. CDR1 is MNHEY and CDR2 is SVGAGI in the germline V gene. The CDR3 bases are TGTGCCAGCAGTCTAGCGGAGACCCAGTACTTC. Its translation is CASSLAETQYF.

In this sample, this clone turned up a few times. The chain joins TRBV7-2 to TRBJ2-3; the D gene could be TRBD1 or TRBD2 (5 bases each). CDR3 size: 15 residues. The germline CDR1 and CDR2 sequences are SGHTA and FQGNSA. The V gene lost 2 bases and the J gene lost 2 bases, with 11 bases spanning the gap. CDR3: CASSLIGGNTDTQYF. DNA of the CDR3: TGTGCCAGCAGCTTAATTGGGGGAAACACAGATACGCAGTATTTT. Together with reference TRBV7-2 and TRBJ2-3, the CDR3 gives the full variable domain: GAGVSQSPSNKVTEKGKDVELRCDPISGHTALYWYRQSLGQGLEFLIYFQGNSAPDKSGLPSDRFSAERTGGSVSTLTIQRTQQEDSAVYLCASSLIGGNTDTQYFGPGTRLTVL.

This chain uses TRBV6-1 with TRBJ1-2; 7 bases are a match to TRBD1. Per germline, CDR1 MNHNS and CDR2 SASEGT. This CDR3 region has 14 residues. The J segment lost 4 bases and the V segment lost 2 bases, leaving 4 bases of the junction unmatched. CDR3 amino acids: CASSEPAGGYGYTF. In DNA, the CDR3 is TGTGCCAGCAGTGAACCCGCAGGGGGCTATGGCTACACCTTC.

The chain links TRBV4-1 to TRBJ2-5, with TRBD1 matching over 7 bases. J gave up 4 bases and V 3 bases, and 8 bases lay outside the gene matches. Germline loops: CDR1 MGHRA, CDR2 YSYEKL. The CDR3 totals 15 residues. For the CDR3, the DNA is TGCGCCAGCAGCCACGGACAGGTCGCGGGAGAGACCCAGTACTTC. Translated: CASSHGQVAGETQYF.

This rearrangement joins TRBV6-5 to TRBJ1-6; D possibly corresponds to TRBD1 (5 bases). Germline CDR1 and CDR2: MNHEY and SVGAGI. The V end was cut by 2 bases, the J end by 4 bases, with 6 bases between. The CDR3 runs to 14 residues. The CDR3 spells CASSYGAYNSPLHF. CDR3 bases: TGTGCCAGCAGTTACGGGGCGTATAATTCACCCCTCCACTTT.

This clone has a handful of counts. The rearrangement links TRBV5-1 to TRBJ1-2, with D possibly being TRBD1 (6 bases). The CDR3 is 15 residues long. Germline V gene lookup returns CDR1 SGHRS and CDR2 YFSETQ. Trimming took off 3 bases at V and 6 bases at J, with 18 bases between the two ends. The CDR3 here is CASSYGDGQMNGYTF. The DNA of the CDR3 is TGCGCCAGCAGCTACGGAGATGGACAGATGAATGGCTACACCTTC.

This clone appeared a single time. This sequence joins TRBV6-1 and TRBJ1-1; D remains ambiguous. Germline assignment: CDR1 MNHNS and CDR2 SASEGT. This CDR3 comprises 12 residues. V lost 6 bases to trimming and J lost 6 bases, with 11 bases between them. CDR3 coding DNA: TGTGCCAGCAGAATGAATGTCGCTGAAGCTTTCTTT. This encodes CASRMNVAEAFF.

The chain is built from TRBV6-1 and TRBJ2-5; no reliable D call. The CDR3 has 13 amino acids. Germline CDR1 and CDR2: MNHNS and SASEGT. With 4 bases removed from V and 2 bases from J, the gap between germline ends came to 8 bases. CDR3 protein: CASSGILQETQYF. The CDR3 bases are TGTGCCAGCAGTGGGATTTTGCAAGAGACCCAGTACTTC.

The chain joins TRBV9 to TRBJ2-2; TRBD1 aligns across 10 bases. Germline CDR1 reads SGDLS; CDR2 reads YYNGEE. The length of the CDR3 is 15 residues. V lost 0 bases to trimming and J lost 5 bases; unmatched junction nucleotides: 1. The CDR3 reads CASSVGTGGTGELFF. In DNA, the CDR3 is TGTGCCAGCAGCGTAGGGACAGGGGGTACCGGGGAGCTGTTTTTT.